The 15 T cell receptor beta chains below come from one sample, sequenced in a study of T-cell memory formation after mild COVID-19. TCRdb used MiXCR to reprocess the 5' RACE reads, holding one entry per CDR3 protein. The sample lists around 500,000 distinct CDR3 sequences, roughly 18% occurring once. The sequencing sample was made of PBMCs or a T cell subset sorted from them (not recorded which). Every receptor here comes from an adult woman who had mild COVID-19 (a few samples of this study predate the infection). Cell type and time point are not known.

In this sample, this clonotype turned up a few times. The V and J genes are TRBV7-2 and TRBJ1-1; D is possibly TRBD1 (6 bases). The CDR3 runs 14 residues. V lost 4 bases and J 6 bases, leaving 15 bases between the germline ends. Germline V CDR1 and CDR2: SGHTA, FQGNSA. The CDR3 region has the DNA TGTGCCAGCAGCTCCGCGACAGGTTACGCTGAAGCTTTCTTT. Protein sequence: CASSSATGYAEAFF.

This clonotype occurred a few times. The chain has TRBV7-8 and TRBJ2-5; TRBD1 agrees at 10 bases. V was clipped by 5 bases and J by 3 bases; unmatched bases: 9. The germline V gene encodes CDR1 SGHVS and CDR2 FQNEAQ. This CDR3 is built from 16 residues. CDR3: CASSPILGQGKETQYF. DNA of the CDR3: TGTGCCAGCAGCCCCATATTGGGACAGGGGAAAGAGACCCAGTACTTC.

The chain recombines TRBV7-8 with TRBJ2-3; D may be TRBD1 (5 bases). This CDR3 spans 15 amino acids. CDR1 is SGHVS, CDR2 FQNEAQ, per germline. The V end lost 6 bases, the J end lost 1 base, and 14 bases lay between the germline ends. CDR3 coding DNA: TGTGCCAGCAGAACCACAGGAGTGGGCACAGATACGCAGTATTTT. Translation: CASRTTGVGTDTQYF.

This clonotype occurred many times. This chain uses TRBV5-4 with TRBJ2-5; TRBD2 matches 7 bases. With V trimmed by 0 bases and J by 4 bases, 3 bases remained unmatched. The CDR3 is 14 amino acids. Germline loops: CDR1 SGHNT, CDR2 YYREEE (reference sequence). As DNA, the CDR3 is TGTGCCAGCAGCTTGGGTGGCGGGGGAGAGACCCAGTACTTC. Translated, it gives CASSLGGGGETQYF.

The rearrangement joins TRBV10-3 to TRBJ1-5, with D perhaps matching TRBD1 (6 bases). This CDR3 comprises 13 residues. Germline V lookup: CDR1 ENHRY, CDR2 SYGVKD. V was shortened by 6 bases and J by 3 bases, with 9 bases between the two germline ends. The CDR3 DNA sequence: TGTGCCATCAGCCGACAGGACAATCAGCCCCAGCATTTT. It encodes CAISRQDNQPQHF.

This clonotype was seen more than once but under ten times. The chain employs TRBV27 and TRBJ1-6; no firm D call. V lost 6 bases to trimming and J lost 7 bases, with 13 bases between them. This CDR3 is built from 14 residues. Looked up from germline, CDR1 is MNHEY and CDR2 is SMNVEV (reference sequence). CDR3 bases: TGTGCCAGCAGCCCAGCCGGGCGAAATTCACCCCTCCACTTT. Its translation: CASSPAGRNSPLHF.

In this sample, this clonotype turned up a few times. This chain links TRBV6-2 or TRBV6-3 with TRBJ2-7, with 9 bases aligning to TRBD1. Germline values: CDR1 MNHEY, CDR2 SVGEGT. Trimming at V came to 5 bases and at J to 5 bases, leaving 13 bases not matched to a gene. The CDR3 consists of 16 residues. The CDR3, as DNA: TGTGCCAGCAGTCCCTACATCTCAACAGGGGGCAACGAGCAGTACTTC. Translating gives CASSPYISTGGNEQYF.

Only a few counts were recorded for this clonotype. The chain recombines TRBV3-1 with TRBJ2-3, with D tentatively TRBD2 (5 bases). Germline CDR1 is LGHDT and CDR2 is YNNKEL (reference sequence). V lost 4 bases and J 14 bases, leaving 16 bases between the germline ends. The CDR3 sequence is 12 residues long. CDR3 in DNA: TGTGCCAGCAGCCCGGAGGTACGGCAGGTGTATTTT. Amino acids: CASSPEVRQVYF.

V gene TRBV7-3 combines with J gene TRBJ2-3; D remains unclear. Trimming took 4 bases from V and 4 from J, leaving 12 bases between them. CDR1 and CDR2 from the germline V gene are SGHTA and FQGTGA. The CDR3 has 14 amino acids. The chain's CDR3 is CASSYGLPADTQYF. CDR3 sequence (DNA): TGTGCCAGCAGCTACGGGCTCCCGGCAGATACGCAGTATTTT.

The sample holds a few counts of this clonotype. The rearrangement links TRBV12-3 or TRBV12-4 to TRBJ2-1; 10 positions agree with TRBD2. The length of the CDR3 is 16 residues. Trimming took 3 bases from V and 0 from J; bases not matched to a gene: 2. CDR3 in amino acids: CASSFQRGGSYNEQFF. The CDR3, as DNA: TGTGCCAGCAGTTTCCAGCGGGGGGGCTCCTACAATGAGCAGTTCTTC.

The chain carries TRBV7-3 and TRBJ2-2; the D is unclear. The CDR3 has 15 amino acids. Germline assignment: CDR1 SGHTA and CDR2 FQGTGA. Trimming removed 0 bases at V and 1 base at J, with 6 bases between. The CDR3 DNA reads as TGTGCCAGCAGCTTAACAGAACTGAACACCGGGGAGCTGTTTTTT. Amino acid sequence: CASSLTELNTGELFF.

The chain employs TRBV7-9 and TRBJ1-1, with 11 bases that match TRBD1. Germline values: CDR1 SEHNR, CDR2 FQNEAQ (reference sequence). The ends lost 5 bases at V and 5 bases at J; junction bases unmatched: 4. CDR3 length: 14 residues. The CDR3 DNA sequence: TGTGCCAGCAGCCATGGGACAGGGGGAACTGAAGCTTTCTTT. This encodes CASSHGTGGTEAFF.

This clonotype was found once. The junction and the germline gene differ at one end; a read error may be behind it. V gene TRBV6-2 or TRBV6-3 combines with J gene TRBJ1-5; weak D call: TRBD1 (5 bases). The CDR3 loop spans 18 amino acids. Germline V CDR1 and CDR2: MNHEY, SVGEGT. The CDR3 is CARSYTAGGHAINQPQHF. The CDR3 region has the DNA TGTGCCAGAAGTTACACGGCCGGAGGACACGCTATAAATCAGCCCCAGCATTTT.

This clonotype was observed a handful of times. J is TRBJ1-1 and V is TRBV20-1; D ambiguous. This CDR3 contains 11 residues. V shed 4 bases and J shed 8 bases, with 11 bases lying between them. Germline loops: CDR1 DFQATT, CDR2 SNEGSKA (reference sequence). The CDR3 region is CSAIPSLEAFF. The CDR3 DNA follows: TGCAGTGCTATCCCGAGCCTGGAAGCTTTCTTT.

This clonotype was seen ten or more times. The CDR3 reads CASSPQGHEQFF. Here the CDR3 DNA reads TGTGCCAGTTCCCCCCAGGGCCATGAGCAGTTCTTC. The chain carries TRBV19 and TRBJ2-1; D perhaps matches TRBD1 (5 bases). V was pared by 8 bases and J by 8 bases, with 13 bases between. This CDR3 is 12 amino acids long. Germline V lookup: CDR1 LNHDA, CDR2 SQIVND (reference sequence).